This T cell receptor (beta chain) was recovered during a study of immune characteristics of hereditary and idiopathic chronic pancreatitis. At the level of the whole study: The study examined local immune cells and TCRbeta repertoires in the pancreas in hereditary and idiopathic chronic pancreatitis, using control pancreases from organ donors for comparison. Minimal in vitro experimental manipulation of pancreas-infiltrating T cells was the reason the gDNA-based approach was selected. TCRbeta sequencing included a few control pancreases, 7 or 8 pancreases with hereditary chronic pancreatitis and about six pancreases with idiopathic chronic pancreatitis.

Looking up the germline V gene yields CDR1 MNHNS and CDR2 SASEGT. V trim: 2 bases; J trim: 8 bases; unmatched bases: 10. Taken from cysteine to phenylalanine, the CDR3 has 16 residues. The kept DNA is CDR3 alone, 48 bases in frame from the first base. Chronic pancreatitis pancreas tissue came from patients undergoing total pancreatectomy with islet autotransplantation (TPIAT). None of the chronic pancreatitis patients included in the study had a known history of diabetes. For TCRbeta sequencing, genomic DNA was extracted directly from bulk pancreas tissue without sorting T cells. At two US centers, pancreas tissues from patients and organ donors were collected on a consecutive basis. Libraries were prepared through the immunoSEQ multiplex PCR assay. The TCRbeta CDR3 region and neighboring sequences were amplified from pancreatic genomic DNA and then sequenced. Per the authors' processing: Repertoire diversity was assessed as a mean normalized Shannon-Wiener index, together with productive clonality and counts of productive rearrangements. Control and chronic pancreatitis repertoire metrics were compared with the nonparametric Mann-Whitney U test. A shared clonotype was defined as a CDR3beta sequence with the same amino acid composition and length across subjects. As stored in TCRdb, this immuneACCESS dataset retains in-frame rearrangements with V and J assigned. A fraction of the clones does not appear; measured against another copy, unresolved V genes explain less than half of the discrepancy, and the remainder lacks a known reason. Clone size and V and J calls were adopted from that table, with D and trimming inferred from the DNA. This sample is represented by over a thousand clones; roughly 66% of them were singletons. 16% of the sample belongs to the ten largest clones.

Beyond this particular receptor, the publication reports: Among approximately 13 chronic pancreatitis patients, the number of productive TCR rearrangements showed a positive correlation with disease severity scores. Chronic pancreatitis caused by alcohol use was excluded from the study. Because patient tissue could be obtained only at the time of TPIAT, differences in disease duration may have affected the immune findings. Compared with controls, both chronic pancreatitis groups had significantly higher TCRbeta repertoire diversity and lower clonality. Hereditary and idiopathic chronic pancreatitis differed in Vbeta-Jbeta gene family usage, including TRBV10, TRBV19, TRBV23 and TRBV5.

Relative to its sample, this clone is large (0.1 to 1%). No cognate antigen has been identified for it. No clone much larger than this one lies a single base away; base qualities are absent. This sequence originates from a human donor with chronic pancreatitis. The sequencing sample was made of pancreas tissue with hereditary chronic pancreatitis. Recombination connected TRBV6-1 to TRBJ2-1, with TRBD1 identical over 9 junction bases. The nucleotides read TGTGCCAGCAGTGAATATATGAGACAGGGGGTCGATGAGCAGTTCTTC. Protein translation: CASSEYMRQGVDEQFF.